Listed below are T cell receptor beta chains from one sample, sequenced in a study of T cell repertoires in cytomegalovirus infection. These receptors' targets are unknown. TCRdb passed the reads through MiXCR, listing each CDR3 protein once. Of 400,000 to 600,000 distinct CDR3 sequences listed, roughly 42% are singletons. The starting material was cultured PBMCs, obtained from culture after CMV antigen stimulation. The receptors were sampled from a human donor in good health (CMV status not recorded). Some clones in this sample may be carry-over from other donors' samples. Both conserved end residues are part of each CDR3. D genes are given only for firm matches. Clone size, where shown, is once, few, many, or a class for clones that have expanded.

V,J,D,size,DNA,CDR3
TRBV7-9,TRBJ1-5,.,few,TGTGCCAGCAGCTTAGCGGAAGACTTACCCCAGCATTTT,CASSLAEDLPQHF
TRBV27,TRBJ2-5,.,few,TGTGCCAGCAGTTTAAGGGGGGTAGAGACCCAGTACTTC,CASSLRGVETQYF
TRBV5-1,TRBJ1-4,.,many,TGTGCCAGCAGCTTAGCTGCAACTAATGAAAAACTGTTTTTT,CASSLAATNEKLFF
TRBV6-1,TRBJ1-5,.,.,TGTGCCAGCCGATATTCCGGGACCATCGCAAATCAGCCCCAGCATTTT,CASRYSGTIANQPQHF
TRBV15,TRBJ1-2,.,once,TGTGCCACCAGCAGCCACCGGGACGACCCGTACACCTTC,CATSSHRDDPYTF
TRBV7-8,TRBJ2-1,.,few,TGTGCCAGCAGTCTGGGAGCGGTCAATGAGCAGTTCTTC,CASSLGAVNEQFF
TRBV7-2,TRBJ2-3,TRBD1,few,TGTGCCAGCAGCCCCGGACAGGCAGATACGCAGTATTTT,CASSPGQADTQYF
TRBV7-2,TRBJ2-6,TRBD1,.,TGTGCCAGCAGCCGCAGGACAGGCCTCTCTGGGGCCAACGTCCTGACTTTC,CASSRRTGLSGANVLTF
TRBV6-5,TRBJ2-3,TRBD1,once,TGTGCCAGCAGTTCCCTCCTGACAGGGCGTTCTAGCACAGATACGCAGTATTTT,CASSSLLTGRSSTDTQYF
TRBV7-6,TRBJ1-1,.,few,TGTGCCAGCAGTCAATCACCCGGGGTCCCGAACACTGAAGCTTTCTTT,CASSQSPGVPNTEAFF
TRBV14,TRBJ2-2,.,.,TGTGCCAGCAGCCAGAGAGGGAGGAACACCGGGGAGCTGTTTTTT,CASSQRGRNTGELFF
TRBV7-9,TRBJ1-4,.,few,TGTGCCAGCAGCTTAGAGGCTGGGGATAATGAAAAACTGTTTTTT,CASSLEAGDNEKLFF
TRBV12-3/TRBV12-4,TRBJ1-2,.,.,TGTGCCAGCAGTTCCTCCCAAGTACGTGGCTACACCTTC,CASSSSQVRGYTF
TRBV6-1,TRBJ2-5,TRBD2,few,TGTGCCAGCCAGGGAGGGCACGCGGGACAAGAGACCCAGTACTTC,CASQGGHAGQETQYF
TRBV2,TRBJ2-7,.,.,TGTGCCAGCACGTTTGGAGGGACCGCCTACGAGCAGTACTTC,CASTFGGTAYEQYF
TRBV4-3,TRBJ2-5,.,many,TGCGCCAGCAGCCAAGGACAGAGTCCACAAGAGACCCAGTACTTC,CASSQGQSPQETQYF
TRBV12-3/TRBV12-4,TRBJ2-3,TRBD1,.,TGTGCCAGCAGTTTGTACAGGGGCAGAGATACGCAGTATTTT,CASSLYRGRDTQYF
TRBV2,TRBJ1-5,TRBD1,.,TGTGCCAGCAGGGGGGGACAGGGAAGGCAGCCCCAGCATTTT,CASRGGQGRQPQHF
TRBV7-6,TRBJ1-4,TRBD1,.,TGTGCCAGCTCCTCCAGGGGGTTTGAGGAAAAACTGTTTTTT,CASSSRGFEEKLFF
TRBV7-9,TRBJ1-4,.,.,TGTGCCAGCAGCTTTGATGAGGGGAAACATAATGAAAAACTGTTTTTT,CASSFDEGKHNEKLFF
TRBV19,TRBJ1-2,TRBD1,.,TGTGCCAGTAGTTACACAGGGGGGAGACTCTATGGCTACACCTTC,CASSYTGGRLYGYTF
TRBV20-1,TRBJ2-5,.,once,TGCAGTGCTAGAGATATGGGCCCTGAGACCCAGTACTTC,CSARDMGPETQYF
TRBV11-3,TRBJ2-1,.,few,TGTGCCAGCAGCGCCCTACCGGGAGAGTTCAATGAGCAGTTCTTC,CASSALPGEFNEQFF
TRBV7-2,TRBJ2-5,TRBD1,few,TGTGCCAGCAGCTTGACAGGGTCAGAGACCCAGTACTTC,CASSLTGSETQYF
TRBV7-9,TRBJ2-2,TRBD2,few,TGTGCCAGCAGCGGTAGCGGGGGCACCGGGGAGCTGTTTTTT,CASSGSGGTGELFF
TRBV7-9,TRBJ2-3,TRBD2,.,TGTGCCAGCAGCCCACCCCGGCTAGCGGGAACAGATACGCAGTATTTT,CASSPPRLAGTDTQYF
TRBV7-2,TRBJ1-3,.,many,TGTGCCAGCAGCTTAGCCCCCGCAGCCATGAGGAACACCATATATTTT,CASSLAPAAMRNTIYF
TRBV20-1,TRBJ2-5,TRBD2,.,TGCAGTGCTAGAGATGTTTCTAGCGGGAACCAAGAGACCCAGTACTTC,CSARDVSSGNQETQYF
TRBV24-1,TRBJ2-3,.,few,TGTGCCACCAGTGATCCCCGGACAGTCGCGGATACGCAGTATTTT,CATSDPRTVADTQYF
TRBV20-1,TRBJ2-2,.,.,TGCAGTGCTTTGGACCTAATGAACACCGGGGAGCTGTTTTTT,CSALDLMNTGELFF
TRBV7-2,TRBJ2-7,TRBD2,many,TGTGCCAGCAGCTTAGCGCACCTAGCGGGGGGCTCTTACGAGCAGTACTTC,CASSLAHLAGGSYEQYF
TRBV7-9,TRBJ2-7,.,.,TGTGCCAGCAGCTCCTCTAGGTTAACAGACGAGCAGTACTTC,CASSSSRLTDEQYF
TRBV7-4,TRBJ2-3,.,.,TGTGCCAGCAGACAAGGACTTAGCACAGATACGCAGTATTTT,CASRQGLSTDTQYF
TRBV7-2,TRBJ1-3,.,many,TGTGCCAGCACCTCGGGGAACACCATATATTTT,CASTSGNTIYF
TRBV5-1,TRBJ1-2,.,.,TGCGCCAGCAGAGAGGCGACAGGCAACTATGGCTACACCTTC,CASREATGNYGYTF
TRBV11-2,TRBJ2-1,TRBD2,few,TGTGCCAGCAGCTTATCGCTAGCGGGGCCTAGGTCCTACAATGAGCAGTTCTTC,CASSLSLAGPRSYNEQFF
TRBV20-1,TRBJ1-2,TRBD1,.,TGCAGTGCTAGAGGGAGACAGGGGGCGCGTGGCTACACCTTC,CSARGRQGARGYTF
TRBV5-6,TRBJ1-1,.,few,TGTGCCAGCAGCTTGGCGCGGCGGTTGAACACTGAAGCTTTCTTT,CASSLARRLNTEAFF
TRBV7-8,TRBJ1-2,TRBD1,.,TGTGCCAGCAGCCCAGGGACAGTCGGAGGCTACACCTTC,CASSPGTVGGYTF
TRBV12-3/TRBV12-4,TRBJ1-2,.,.,TGTGCCAGCAGCCCCAGGCAGGGGTTCGGCTATGGCTACACCTTC,CASSPRQGFGYGYTF
TRBV6-2/TRBV6-3,TRBJ1-5,.,.,TGTGCCAGCAGTTACTCGAGAGGCTGGGAAAGCAATCAGCCCCAGCATTTT,CASSYSRGWESNQPQHF
TRBV7-2,TRBJ2-1,.,few,TGTGCCAGCAGCCCCATGACGGCTAAAAGCTACAATGAGCAGTTCTTC,CASSPMTAKSYNEQFF
TRBV28,TRBJ2-5,TRBD1,few,TGTGCCAGCAGACCGGGACAGGGGAAAAAAGTACCAGAGACCCAGTACTTC,CASRPGQGKKVPETQYF